The 19 T cell receptor beta chains below come from one sample, sequenced in a study of T cells in localized non-small cell lung cancer. Data came from immunoSEQ multiplex PCR; TCRdb stores just in-frame clones and leaves some out. The sample yields 30,000 to 35,000 clones, more than 70% seen once. Material: peripheral blood, obtained before any cancer treatment. Receptor source: a woman aged 40-69 years with stage I lung adenocarcinoma.

The genes are TRBV5-4 and TRBJ1-6; D gene unclear. Between the trimmed V and J ends, which lost 6 bases and 8 bases, there was a span of 15 bases. The CDR3 loop spans 14 amino acids. The V gene's germline CDR1 is SGHNT and CDR2 YYREEE (reference sequence). DNA of the CDR3: TGTGCCAGCACCGACCCGGGAACTGATTCACCCCTCCACTTT. Protein sequence: CASTDPGTDSPLHF.

This chain links TRBV6-5 with TRBJ2-5; TRBD1 matches 11 bases. This CDR3 region has 14 residues. Trimming removed 5 bases from V and 5 bases from J; junction bases left unmatched: 4. Germline V gives CDR1 MNHEY, CDR2 SVGAGI. Here the CDR3 DNA reads TGTGCCAGCAGTGGGACAGGGGGTCTGGAGACCCAGTACTTC. Protein sequence: CASSGTGGLETQYF.

This clone was found a few times. The chain is built from TRBV29-1 and TRBJ1-1, with 7 bases matching TRBD1. The length of the CDR3 is 12 residues. Per germline, CDR1 SQVTM and CDR2 ANQGSEA. J was trimmed by 8 bases and V by 5 bases; bases with no gene match: 8. CDR3 in DNA: TGCAGCGTTATTAGACAGGGAGTAGAAGCTTTCTTT. It specifies CSVIRQGVEAFF.

This rearrangement joins TRBV5-8 to TRBJ1-2; no firm D call. Germline CDR1 reads SGHTS; CDR2 reads YDEGEE. This CDR3 comprises 12 residues. Trimming removed 2 bases from V and 7 bases from J, with 9 bases in between. The chain's CDR3 is CASSFLTPGYTF. For the CDR3, the DNA is TGTGCCAGCAGCTTTCTGACCCCTGGCTACACCTTC.

V is TRBV19 and J is TRBJ1-2, with D perhaps matching TRBD1 (6 bases). Trimming took off 6 bases at V and 2 bases at J, with 16 bases between the two ends. The V gene's germline CDR1 is LNHDA and CDR2 SQIVND (reference sequence). The CDR3 has 15 amino acids. The DNA for the CDR3 is TGTGCCAGTAGCCAGCGTTCGGACAGAAACTATGGCTACACCTTC. Translating it yields CASSQRSDRNYGYTF.

The chain carries TRBV7-9 and TRBJ1-2; D gene ambiguous. CDR1 is SEHNR and CDR2 is FQNEAQ in the germline V gene (reference sequence). The CDR3 totals 13 residues. The germline V and J ends were trimmed by 1 base and 7 bases, with 10 bases remaining between them. CDR3 bases: TGTGCCAGCAGCTTAGAGGCGTTATCTGGCTACACCTTC. This codes for CASSLEALSGYTF.

V usage is TRBV15 and J usage is TRBJ1-4, with 9 bases aligning to TRBD1. Per the germline V gene, CDR1 is LNHNV and CDR2 is YYDKDF (reference sequence). Trimming cost V 0 bases and J 8 bases; bases outside gene matches: 4. The CDR3 contains 15 residues. The CDR3 bases are TGTGCCACCAGCAGAGATCGACAGGGGGAAGAAAAACTGTTTTTT. Its translation is CATSRDRQGEEKLFF.

This chain's CDR3 is CASSLAGGTMTEAFF. CDR3 coding DNA: TGTGCCAGCAGCTTAGCAGGCGGGACGATGACTGAAGCTTTCTTT. The chain is built from TRBV7-9 and TRBJ1-1; a possible D gene is TRBD1 (5 bases). V shed 0 bases and J shed 5 bases, with 13 bases lying between them. Germline V gene sequence: CDR1 SEHNR, CDR2 FQNEAQ (reference sequence). The CDR3 extends over 15 amino acids. Full variable domain (outside the CDR3, taken from reference TRBV7-9 and TRBJ1-1): DTGVSQNPRHKITKRGQNVTFRCDPISEHNRLYWYRQTLGQGPEFLTYFQNEAQLEKSRLLSDRFSAERPKGSFSTLEIQRTEQGDSAMYLCASSLAGGTMTEAFFGQGTRLTVV.

Comments on this clone: An end of the junction differs from the germline gene, which may be a read error. This chain uses TRBV7-7 with TRBJ1-5; perhaps TRBD1 as D (5 bases). CDR1 and CDR2 from the germline V gene are SSHAT and FNYEAQ (reference sequence). This CDR3 is 18 amino acids long. The CDR3 sequence: CASSCHYLPGPRNQPQHF. The CDR3 DNA follows: TGTGCTAGCAGCTGCCATTACTTACCGGGACCCCGCAATCAGCCCCAGCATTTT. Variable domain in full (rest from reference TRBV7-7 and TRBJ1-5): GAGVSQSPRYKVTKRGQDVTLRCDPISSHATLYWYQQALGQGPEFLTYFNYEAQPDKSGLPSDRFSAERPEGSISTLTIQRTEQRDSAMYRCASSCHYLPGPRNQPQHFGDGTRLSIL.

The chain carries TRBV28 and TRBJ1-3; D remains ambiguous. CDR1 is MDHEN and CDR2 is SYDVKM in the germline V gene. The CDR3 is 15 residues long. V was trimmed by 6 bases and J by 0 bases, leaving 12 bases between them. CDR3 DNA sequence: TGTGCCAGCAGCCCACGGGCCTTCTCTGGAAACACCATATATTTT. Its translation is CASSPRAFSGNTIYF.

The rearrangement uses TRBV18 and TRBJ1-1, with D unclear. Germline lookup yields CDR1 KGHSH and CDR2 LQKENI. This CDR3 is 13 amino acids long. Trimming pared 5 bases from V and 1 base from J, leaving 8 bases between. The CDR3, as DNA: TGTGCCAGCTCAATCCCACCGAACACTGAAGCTTTCTTT. It encodes CASSIPPNTEAFF.

The CDR3 DNA reads as TGTGCCAGCAGTTTAGGGCCCCGCGCCGATACGCAGTATTTT. Translating gives CASSLGPRADTQYF. The J gene is TRBJ2-3, the V gene TRBV28; D is uncertain. The germline V gene has CDR1 MDHEN and CDR2 SYDVKM. The V end lost 2 bases, the J end lost 6 bases, and 12 bases lay between the germline ends. This CDR3 spans 14 amino acids.

The J gene is TRBJ2-7, the V gene TRBV19; D not resolved. Germline V gives CDR1 LNHDA, CDR2 SQIVND (reference sequence). V was shortened by 1 base and J by 3 bases, with 4 bases between the two germline ends. There are 12 residues in the CDR3. The CDR3 DNA follows: TGTGCCAGTAGTATAGCGGGCTACGAGCAGTACTTC. Its translation: CASSIAGYEQYF.

The rearrangement links TRBV10-3 to TRBJ1-1; D is undetermined. CDR1 is ENHRY, CDR2 SYGVKD, per germline. The CDR3 runs to 13 residues. Trimming stripped 7 bases from V and 1 base from J, with 10 bases between. This CDR3 reads CAITSFGNTEAFF. The CDR3 DNA reads as TGTGCCATCACATCCTTCGGGAACACTGAAGCTTTCTTT.

The chain links TRBV9 to TRBJ1-2; no clear D. V lost 7 bases, J lost 4 bases, and 14 bases lay in between. This CDR3 region has 13 residues. Germline-derived CDR1 and CDR2 are SGDLS and YYNGEE. CDR3 nucleotide sequence: TGTGCCAGCTACGGACCATCAGTCTATGGCTACACCTTC. This codes for CASYGPSVYGYTF.

The gene calls are TRBV7-2 and TRBJ2-7; D might be TRBD1 (6 bases). The CDR3 consists of 14 residues. Trimming removed 5 bases at V and 0 bases at J, with 11 bases between. Germline V gene sequence: CDR1 SGHTA, CDR2 FQGNSA. The CDR3, as DNA: TGTGCCAGCAGCACTGGGACAAGCTCCTACGAGCAGTACTTC. Its protein product is CASSTGTSSYEQYF.

The chain recombines TRBV5-5 with TRBJ2-1; 12 nucleotides agree with TRBD2. The germline V gene has CDR1 SGHKS and CDR2 YYEKEE (reference sequence). The CDR3 covers 16 residues. J lost 10 bases, V lost 0 bases, and 8 bases had no gene match. The CDR3 is CASSLVGLAGSGEQFF. DNA of the CDR3: TGTGCCAGCAGCTTGGTCGGACTAGCGGGGTCTGGGGAGCAGTTCTTC. Drawing the rest from reference TRBV5-5 and TRBJ2-1, the complete variable domain is DAGVTQSPTHLIKTRGQQVTLRCSPISGHKSVSWYQQVLGQGPQFIFQYYEKEERGRGNFPDRFSARQFPNYSSELNVNALLLGDSALYLCASSLVGLAGSGEQFFGPGTRLTVL.

J is TRBJ1-5 and V is TRBV6-4; D gene ambiguous. Trimming shortened V by 3 bases and J by 7 bases, and 10 bases separated the two germline ends. The CDR3 is 13 amino acids. Germline V gene data show CDR1 as MRHNA and CDR2 as SNTAGT. For the CDR3, the DNA is TGTGCCAGCAGTGAAGGTGAGAGGCAGCCCCAGCATTTT. Protein: CASSEGERQPQHF.

The J gene is TRBJ1-1, the V gene TRBV27; 8 bases are a match to TRBD1. CDR1 is MNHEY and CDR2 is SMNVEV in the germline V gene (reference sequence). J lost 1 base, V lost 5 bases, and 3 bases had no gene match. There are 14 residues in the CDR3. The CDR3 sequence: CASSKQGGNTEAFF. The CDR3 region has the DNA TGTGCCAGCAGTAAACAGGGGGGGAACACTGAAGCTTTCTTT.